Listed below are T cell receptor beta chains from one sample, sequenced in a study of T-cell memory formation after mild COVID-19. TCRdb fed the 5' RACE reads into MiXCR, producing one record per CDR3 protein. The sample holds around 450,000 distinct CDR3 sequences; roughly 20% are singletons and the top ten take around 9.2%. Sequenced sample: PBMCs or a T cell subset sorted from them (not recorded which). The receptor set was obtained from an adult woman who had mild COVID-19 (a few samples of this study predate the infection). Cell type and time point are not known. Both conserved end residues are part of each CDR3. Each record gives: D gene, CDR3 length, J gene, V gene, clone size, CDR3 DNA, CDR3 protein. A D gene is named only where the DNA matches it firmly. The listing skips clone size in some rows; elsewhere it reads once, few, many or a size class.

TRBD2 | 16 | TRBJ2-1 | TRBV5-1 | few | TGCGCCAGCTCCGGGTATCAGCTAGCGGGGGTCGATGAGCAGTTCTTC | CASSGYQLAGVDEQFF
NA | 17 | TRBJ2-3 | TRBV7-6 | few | TGTGCCAGCAGCCCCCGAGTTGTCGGTAACCCCACAGATACGCAGTATTTT | CASSPRVVGNPTDTQYF
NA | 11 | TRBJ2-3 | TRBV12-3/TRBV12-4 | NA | TGTGCCAGCACCACCACAGATACGCAGTATTTT | CASTTTDTQYF
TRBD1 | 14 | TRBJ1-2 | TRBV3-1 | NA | TGTGCCAGCAGCCAAGATGACAGGGGATGGGGCTACACCTTC | CASSQDDRGWGYTF
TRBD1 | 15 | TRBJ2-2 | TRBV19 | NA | TGTGCCAGTAGTGGAACAGGGGGCGCGGGCGGGGAGCTGTTTTTT | CASSGTGGAGGELFF
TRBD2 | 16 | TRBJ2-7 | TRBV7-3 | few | TGTGCCAGCAGCTTAACTGGGTCTAGCGGTCGCTACGAGCAGTACTTC | CASSLTGSSGRYEQYF
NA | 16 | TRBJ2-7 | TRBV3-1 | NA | TGTGCCAGCAGCCCTGGATGGGCTAGCGCTCGCCACGAGCAGTACTTC | CASSPGWASARHEQYF
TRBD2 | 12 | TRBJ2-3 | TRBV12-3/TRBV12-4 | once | TGTGCCAGCAGTGGGACTAGCGATACGCAGTATTTT | CASSGTSDTQYF
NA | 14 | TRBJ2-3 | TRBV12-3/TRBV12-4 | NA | TGTGCCAGCAGTTTCGTGGGGCGCACAGATACGCAGTATTTT | CASSFVGRTDTQYF
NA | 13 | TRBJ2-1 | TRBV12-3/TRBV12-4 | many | TGTGCCAGCACCCGGTGGGAGTCCAATGAGCAGTTCTTC | CASTRWESNEQFF
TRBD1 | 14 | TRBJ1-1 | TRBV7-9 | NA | TGTGCCAGCAGCGCGCAGGGGGCATTCACTGAAGCTTTCTTT | CASSAQGAFTEAFF
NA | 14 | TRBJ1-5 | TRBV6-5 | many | TGTGCCAGCAGTTACAGGGGTGGCAATCAGCCCCAGCATTTT | CASSYRGGNQPQHF
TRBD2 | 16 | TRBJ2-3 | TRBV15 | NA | TGTGCCACCAGCAGAGATCCTAGCGGGGGGTCAGATACGCAGTATTTT | CATSRDPSGGSDTQYF
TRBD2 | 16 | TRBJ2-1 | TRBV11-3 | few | TGTGCCAGCAGCCGCGGACTAGCGGGAAGGGGAGATGAGCAGTTCTTC | CASSRGLAGRGDEQFF
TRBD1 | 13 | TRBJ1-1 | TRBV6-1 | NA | TGTGCCAGCAGTGAATGGGGGACAGGGGGGGCTTTCTTT | CASSEWGTGGAFF
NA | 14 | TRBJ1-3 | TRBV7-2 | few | TGTGCCAGCAGCCTACAGGGTCGGGTAAACACCATATATTTT | CASSLQGRVNTIYF
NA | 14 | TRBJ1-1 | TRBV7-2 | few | TGTGCCAGCAGCTTAGACTTGGGGAGCGCTGAAGCTTTCTTT | CASSLDLGSAEAFF
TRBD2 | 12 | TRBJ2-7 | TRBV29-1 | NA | TGCAGCGTAAAACTAGCGGGTTACGAGCAGTACTTC | CSVKLAGYEQYF
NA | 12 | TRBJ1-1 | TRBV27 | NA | TGTGCCGGTGACAGCTTGAACACTGAAGCTTTCTTT | CAGDSLNTEAFF